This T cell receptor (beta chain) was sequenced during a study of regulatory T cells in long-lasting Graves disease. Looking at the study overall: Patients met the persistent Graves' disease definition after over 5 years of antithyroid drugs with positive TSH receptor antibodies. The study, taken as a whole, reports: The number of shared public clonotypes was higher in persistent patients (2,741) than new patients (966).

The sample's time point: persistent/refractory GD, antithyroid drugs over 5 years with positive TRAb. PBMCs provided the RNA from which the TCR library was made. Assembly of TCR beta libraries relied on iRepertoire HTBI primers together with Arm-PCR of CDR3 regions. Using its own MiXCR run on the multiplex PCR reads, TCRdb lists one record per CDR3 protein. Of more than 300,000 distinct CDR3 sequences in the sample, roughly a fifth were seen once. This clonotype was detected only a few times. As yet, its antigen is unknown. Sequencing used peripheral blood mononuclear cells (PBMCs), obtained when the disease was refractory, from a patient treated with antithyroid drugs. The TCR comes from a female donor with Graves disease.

CDR3 region: CASSQDGGGTYEQYF. The CDR3 DNA is TGTGCCAGCAGCCAAGATGGCGGGGGAACCTACGAGCAGTACTTC. The genes are TRBV3-1 and TRBJ2-7; 7 bases agree with TRBD2. J lost 2 bases, V lost 0 bases, and 4 bases had no gene match. Germline CDR1 reads LGHDT; CDR2 reads YNNKEL (reference sequence). This CDR3 region has 15 residues.